This T cell receptor beta chain comes out of a study of long-term antiretroviral therapy in people with HIV. Study-level background: Initial samples were collected about a decade before the 2015 immediate-ART recommendation. Study results and caveats: Following ART, diversity rose but still fell short of transplant donor controls.

immunoSEQ v3.0 was run at survey level. Sequenced by immunoSEQ multiplex PCR; TCRdb stores in-frame clones only, minus some. Among some 21,000 clones listed, roughly 82% were seen once. Each HIV-infected participant was given treatment in the United States. This CDR3 spans 14 amino acids. CDR1 is SQVTM, CDR2 ANQGSEA, per germline. The ends were cut back, 7 bases at V and 2 bases at J, with 16 bases in the middle. As for this clone: The antigen is undetermined.

This clonotype was obtained from a man aged 50 to 59 with HIV. The source material was unsorted PBMCs, sampled 0.3 years after starting antiretroviral therapy. The chain combines TRBV29-1 with TRBJ2-3; D perhaps matches TRBD1 (6 bases). The CDR3: CSASTGDHTDTQYF. The CDR3 DNA follows: TGCAGCGCCTCGACAGGAGACCACACAGATACGCAGTATTTT.